This T cell receptor (beta chain) stems from a study of blood T cells in healthy people across ages. The CDR3 contains 11 residues. V dropped 4 bases and J dropped 4 bases, with 7 bases sitting between them. CDR1 and CDR2 from the germline V gene are SQVTM and ANQGSEA. Only a few counts were recorded for this clonotype. Each of the donors had approximately 10 milliliters of peripheral blood drawn into EDTA-treated Vacutainer tubes. Using a J-beta primer mix together with a sample-barcoded 5' primer, a second PCR was run for about 7 to 12 cycles. Each CDR3 protein is one row after TCRdb ran MiXCR on the 5' RACE reads. The sample yields roughly 1.5 million distinct CDR3 sequences, 42% seen once.

What was sequenced was blood. The J gene is TRBJ2-5, the V gene TRBV29-1; D is perhaps TRBD2 (5 bases). This receptor was identified in a woman aged 18-35 years in good health. The CDR3 is CSVGGPETQYF. CDR3 DNA sequence: TGCAGCGTTGGAGGGCCAGAGACCCAGTACTTC.